These 28 T cell receptor beta chains originate from one sample sequenced in a study of blood T cell repertoires in COVID-19. Clones were sequenced by immunoSEQ multiplex PCR, and TCRdb holds only the in-frame ones, with some missing. The data show approximately 230,000 clones, with 85% to 90% seen just once and roughly 16% held by the top ten. The material sequenced was PBMCs or T cells enriched from blood (not recorded which). The receptors were gathered from a man between 18 and 29 years old who had recovered from COVID-19.

This chain connects TRBV24-1 to TRBJ2-3; 8 positions match TRBD1. The CDR3 is made up of 13 amino acids. Unmatched junction bases numbered 8, after V lost 6 bases and J lost 10 bases. Germline V gives CDR1 KGHDR, CDR2 SFDVKD. The CDR3 region is CATSKRDRGAQYF. The CDR3 region has the DNA TGTGCCACCAGTAAAAGAGACAGGGGAGCGCAGTATTTT.

This sequence joins TRBV3-1 (or the pseudogene TRBV3-2) and TRBJ1-1; the D gene is possibly TRBD1 (6 bases). Germline CDR1 LGHDT, CDR2 YNNKEL (reference sequence). The CDR3 is 15 amino acids. The ends were cut back, 6 bases at V and 5 bases at J, with 19 bases in the middle. CDR3 in amino acids: CASSYRAYGATEAFF. CDR3 sequence (DNA): TGTGCCAGCAGTTACAGGGCCTATGGGGCAACTGAAGCTTTCTTT.

The chain links TRBV10-1 to TRBJ2-1, with 11 positions matching TRBD2. Trimming removed 4 bases from V and 8 bases from J; junction bases left unmatched: 13. The germline V gene encodes CDR1 WNHNN and CDR2 SYGVQD (reference sequence). CDR3 length equals 17 residues. Here the CDR3 reads CASSGLAGTTGIDEQFF. The CDR3 coding sequence is TGCGCCAGCAGTGGACTAGCGGGGACTACAGGGATCGATGAGCAGTTCTTC.

In this sample, this clone turned up once. V is TRBV19 and J is TRBJ1-2; a possible D gene is TRBD1 (5 bases). Trimming stripped 9 bases from V and 3 bases from J, with 17 bases between. The CDR3 consists of 14 residues. Germline assignment: CDR1 LNHDA and CDR2 SQIVND (reference sequence). CDR3 in amino acids: CASSAGTPDYGYTF. The CDR3 DNA follows: TGTGCCAGCTCTGCCGGGACTCCGGACTATGGCTACACCTTC.

The chain is built from TRBV10-2 and TRBJ2-7; 8 bases agree with TRBD2. This CDR3 contains 19 residues. Germline loops: CDR1 WSHSY, CDR2 SAAADI. V trimming: 0 bases; J trimming: 4 bases; junction bases outside the gene matches: 17. DNA for the CDR3: TGCGCCAGCAGTGAGTCGGGAGCTTGGGGCGGGGGGTCCTCTTACGAGCAGTACTTC. Protein: CASSESGAWGGGSSYEQYF.

The chain joins TRBV11-2 to TRBJ2-5; no firm D call. The germline gives CDR1 SGHAT, CDR2 FQNNGV. The V end was cut by 0 bases, the J end by 3 bases, with 8 bases between. The CDR3 contains 14 residues. CDR3 loop: CASSLDTSEETQYF. Here the CDR3 DNA reads TGTGCCAGCAGCTTAGATACGAGCGAAGAGACCCAGTACTTC.

The rearrangement joins TRBV4-1 to TRBJ1-1; weak D call: TRBD1 (5 bases). There are 15 residues in the CDR3. CDR1 and CDR2 (germline): MGHRA, YSYEKL. Trimming cost V 0 bases and J 2 bases, with 10 bases left between them. The chain's CDR3 is CASSQDWRGNTEAFF. CDR3 DNA sequence: TGCGCCAGCAGCCAAGATTGGAGGGGTAACACTGAAGCTTTCTTT.

The gene calls are TRBV7-9 and TRBJ1-4; D is ambiguous. The CDR3 is 17 amino acids. V dropped 5 bases and J dropped 1 base, with 17 bases sitting between them. Looked up from germline, CDR1 is SEHNR and CDR2 is FQNEAQ (reference sequence). The CDR3 loop is CASSPPGKTLTNEKLFF. The CDR3, as DNA: TGTGCCAGCAGCCCTCCCGGGAAGACCTTAACTAATGAAAAACTGTTTTTT.

V is TRBV7-9 and J is TRBJ2-7, with TRBD1 matching over 7 bases. CDR1 SEHNR and CDR2 FQNEAQ come from the germline V gene (reference sequence). The length of the CDR3 is 15 residues. Trimming at V came to 4 bases and at J to 5 bases, leaving 11 bases not matched to a gene. Here the CDR3 DNA reads TGTGCCAGCAGCTCTCCTCTCCAGGGGGAAGACGAGCAGTACTTC. This encodes CASSSPLQGEDEQYF.

The chain uses TRBV6-5 and TRBJ1-2; TRBD1 is a possible D gene (5 bases). CDR3 length: 15 residues. Trimming cost V 7 bases and J 4 bases, with 19 bases left between them. Per the germline V gene, CDR1 is MNHEY and CDR2 is SVGAGI. The CDR3 loop reads CASKVLQEFSYGYTF. The CDR3 nucleotides read TGTGCCAGCAAGGTCCTACAGGAGTTTAGCTATGGCTACACCTTC.

This clone was recorded once. The chain has TRBV2 and TRBJ2-1, with TRBD1 matching 9 bases. Per germline, CDR1 SNHLY and CDR2 FYNNEI. The CDR3 extends over 13 amino acids. Trimming at V came to 6 bases and at J to 9 bases, leaving 6 bases not matched to a gene. DNA of the CDR3: TGTGCCAGCAGCGGACAGGGGCGAAGTGAGCAGTTCTTC. It codes for CASSGQGRSEQFF.

J is TRBJ1-2 and V is TRBV30; tentative D call: TRBD1 (6 bases). Deletions cut 6 bases from V and 14 bases from J, with 22 bases between. Looked up from germline, CDR1 is GTSNPN and CDR2 is SVGIG (reference sequence). This CDR3 spans 12 amino acids. Written as DNA, the CDR3 is TGTGCCTGCCAGTCTACAGGGTTGGGTGAAACCTTC. As protein: CACQSTGLGETF. Combining the CDR3 with reference TRBV30 and TRBJ1-2 gives the whole variable domain SQTIHQWPATLVQPVGSPLSLECTVEGTSNPNLYWYRQAAGRGLQLLFYSVGIGQISSEVPQNLSASRPQDRQFILSSKKLLLSDSGFYLCACQSTGLGETFGSGTRLTVV.

The gene calls are TRBV6-5 and TRBJ2-5, with 14 bases matching TRBD2. This CDR3 region has 15 residues. Germline V lookup: CDR1 MNHEY, CDR2 SVGAGI. Trimming took 5 bases from V and 5 from J; bases not matched to a gene: 4. Here the CDR3 reads CASSRTSGGSETQYF. The CDR3 bases are TGTGCCAGCAGTAGGACTAGCGGGGGGTCGGAGACCCAGTACTTC.

V is TRBV6-4 and J is TRBJ2-7, with TRBD1 identical over 7 bases. The junction had 7 bases not matched to a gene; V was cut back by 9 bases and J by 2 bases. This CDR3 is 13 amino acids long. Germline V gene data show CDR1 as MRHNA and CDR2 as SNTAGT. CDR3: CASEYDRAYEQYF. DNA for the CDR3: TGTGCCAGTGAATACGACAGGGCCTACGAGCAGTACTTC.

This clone was found a few times. The chain employs TRBV30 and TRBJ2-1; weak D call: TRBD2 (7 bases). Trimming removed 0 bases at V and 4 bases at J, with 10 bases between. The CDR3 covers 14 residues. Per germline, CDR1 GTSNPN and CDR2 SVGIG (reference sequence). The CDR3 DNA follows: TGTGCCTGGAGTGTACGGGGGGCTTACAATGAGCAGTTCTTC. Translation: CAWSVRGAYNEQFF.

This clone was picked up many times. The chain carries TRBV28 and TRBJ2-2; 7 nucleotides agree with TRBD2. The junction had 0 bases not matched to a gene; V was cut back by 2 bases and J by 6 bases. This CDR3 spans 13 amino acids. Germline V gene sequence: CDR1 MDHEN, CDR2 SYDVKM. The CDR3 coding sequence is TGTGCCAGCAGTTTAGGGGGGGCCGGGGAGCTGTTTTTT. Its protein is CASSLGGAGELFF.

The chain uses TRBV28 and TRBJ1-5; 7 nucleotides line up with TRBD1. V trimming: 7 bases; J trimming: 2 bases; junction bases outside the gene matches: 8. There are 15 residues in the CDR3. Germline V gives CDR1 MDHEN, CDR2 SYDVKM. This CDR3 reads CASKATGNGNQPQHF. The CDR3 nucleotides read TGTGCCAGCAAAGCGACAGGGAATGGCAATCAGCCCCAGCATTTT.

V and J are TRBV12-3 or TRBV12-4 and TRBJ1-2; D is unclear. Trimming stripped 9 bases from V and 4 bases from J, with 15 bases between. The CDR3 length is 13 residues. CDR3 in amino acids: CASRVRGLYGYTF. The CDR3 nucleotides read TGTGCCAGTCGGGTACGAGGGCTCTATGGCTACACCTTC.

The chain links TRBV5-1 to TRBJ2-5; weak D call: TRBD2 (7 bases). This CDR3 comprises 14 residues. Germline V gene sequence: CDR1 SGHRS, CDR2 YFSETQ. Trimming left V 4 bases short and J 3 bases short, with 13 bases between. The CDR3: CASSLEGGKETQYF. The DNA for the CDR3 is TGCGCCAGCAGCCTCGAGGGGGGGAAAGAGACCCAGTACTTC.

This chain connects TRBV24-1 to TRBJ2-7, with 10 nucleotides matching TRBD2. Trimming took 3 bases from V and 3 from J; bases not matched to a gene: 7. CDR3 length equals 16 residues. Per the germline V gene, CDR1 is KGHDR and CDR2 is SFDVKD. In DNA, the CDR3 is TGTGCCACCAGTGATCTGAGCGGGAGGGCCGTCTACGAGCAGTACTTC. Translating gives CATSDLSGRAVYEQYF.

The gene calls are TRBV5-5 and TRBJ2-1, with D possibly TRBD2 on 5 matching bases. Germline V gene data show CDR1 as SGHKS and CDR2 as YYEKEE (reference sequence). V was clipped by 4 bases and J by 6 bases, with 14 bases between them. The CDR3 spans 14 residues. The CDR3 is CASSPLSRGNEQFF. The CDR3 bases are TGTGCCAGCAGCCCGCTGTCTCGGGGCAATGAGCAGTTCTTC.

The chain couples TRBV7-9 to TRBJ1-3; TRBD1 is a possible D gene (5 bases). CDR1 and CDR2 (germline): SEHNR, FQNEAQ (reference sequence). Trimming left V 1 base short and J 1 base short, with 14 bases between. The CDR3 sequence is 17 residues long. The CDR3 spells CASSLVQGFSSGNTIYF. For the CDR3, the DNA is TGTGCCAGCAGCTTAGTTCAGGGCTTTTCATCTGGAAACACCATATATTTT.

CDR3 in DNA: TGTGCCTGGAGTCGACATGATCAGCCCCAGCATTTT. Protein product: CAWSRHDQPQHF. The J gene is TRBJ1-5, the V gene TRBV30; D is ambiguous. Germline loops: CDR1 GTSNPN, CDR2 SVGIG (reference sequence). V was trimmed by 2 bases and J by 5 bases, leaving 7 bases between them. The length of the CDR3 is 12 residues.

V usage is TRBV19 and J usage is TRBJ1-5; 8 positions match TRBD1. The CDR3 extends over 17 amino acids. The V and J ends lost 5 bases and 5 bases, in that order; junction bases with no gene match: 14. The germline CDR1 and CDR2 sequences are LNHDA and SQIVND (reference sequence). The CDR3 region has the DNA TGTGCCAGTAGTGCGACAGGGGAGGCTTCTTACCATCAGCCCCAGCATTTT. Its protein product is CASSATGEASYHQPQHF. Full variable domain (outside the CDR3, taken from reference TRBV19 and TRBJ1-5): DGGITQSPKYLFRKEGQNVTLSCEQNLNHDAMYWYRQDPGQGLRLIYYSQIVNDFQKGDIAEGYSVSREKKESFPLTVTSAQKNPTAFYLCASSATGEASYHQPQHFGDGTRLSIL.

This chain links TRBV28 with TRBJ1-2; tentatively, D is TRBD1 (6 bases). The length of the CDR3 is 14 residues. CDR1 is MDHEN and CDR2 is SYDVKM in the germline V gene. Trimming left V 4 bases short and J 5 bases short, with 14 bases between. Here the CDR3 DNA reads TGTGCCAGCAGTTCCTACAGGGTTCGGTATGGCTACACCTTC. Protein: CASSSYRVRYGYTF.

The chain combines TRBV7-8 with TRBJ2-7; TRBD1 agrees at 8 bases. The CDR3 contains 15 residues. V trimming: 2 bases; J trimming: 0 bases; junction bases outside the gene matches: 3. Germline CDR1 and CDR2: SGHVS and FQNEAQ. CDR3 sequence: CASSLQGARSYEQYF. The DNA of the CDR3 is TGTGCCAGCAGCTTACAGGGGGCGCGCTCCTACGAGCAGTACTTC.

The chain recombines TRBV29-1 with TRBJ2-6; perhaps TRBD2 as D (5 bases). Germline V gives CDR1 SQVTM, CDR2 ANQGSEA. The V end lost 8 bases, the J end lost 0 bases, and 8 bases lay between the germline ends. This CDR3 is built from 13 residues. Written as DNA, the CDR3 is TGCAGCTACCGGGGCTCTGGGGCCAACGTCCTGACTTTC. Amino acids: CSYRGSGANVLTF.

The chain carries TRBV30 and TRBJ1-3; D perhaps matches TRBD1 (6 bases). Germline values: CDR1 GTSNPN, CDR2 SVGIG (reference sequence). The CDR3 is 13 amino acids. Trimming removed 5 bases at V and 8 bases at J, with 16 bases between. This CDR3 is CAWVPGTRHTIYF. DNA for the CDR3: TGTGCCTGGGTCCCCGGGACAAGGCACACCATATATTTT.